A selection of T cell receptor beta chains follows, all from one sample in a study of cytomegalovirus exposure and HLA in healthy donors. The protocol was immunoSEQ multiplex PCR, while the TCRdb copy is restricted to in-frame clones and leaves out a portion. The data show under 250,000 clones, more than 75% seen once. Sequenced sample: PBMCs. Receptor source: a girl aged 2-15 years in good health and CMV-seronegative. Each CDR3 is given with its conserved first and last residue. The order of the fields is V gene, D gene, clone size, J gene, CDR3 DNA, CDR3 protein. D genes are given only for firm matches. Only part of the rows carry a size: once, few, many, or a class if the clone is expanded.

>TRBV19|TRBD2|.|TRBJ2-3
TGTGCCAGTAGTTGGAGCGGGAGATCCGCAGATACGCAGTATTTT
CASSWSGRSADTQYF
>TRBV5-1|TRBD2|.|TRBJ2-3
TGCGCCAGCAGCTTGGATGGGGGCGGGGGGGCCATTGGCACAGATACGCAGTATTTT
CASSLDGGGGAIGTDTQYF
>TRBV11-2|.|.|TRBJ1-1
TGTGCCAGCAGCTTAATACTGGCTGAAGCTTTCTTT
CASSLILAEAFF
>TRBV4-1|.|.|TRBJ1-2
TGCGCCAGCAGCCACGGACAGACCTATGGCTACACCTTC
CASSHGQTYGYTF
>TRBV11-2|TRBD1|.|TRBJ2-7
TGTGCCAGCAGCTTACCCCCGGGACAGGGAGGATCCTACGAGCAGTACTTC
CASSLPPGQGGSYEQYF
>TRBV7-9|.|.|TRBJ2-2
TGTTCCAGCAGCTATGGGACAACGAACACCGGGGAGCTGTTTTTT
CSSSYGTTNTGELFF
>TRBV5-4|TRBD1|.|TRBJ1-5
TGTGCCAGCAGCCTACAGGGGAGCCAGCCCCAGCATTTT
CASSLQGSQPQHF
>TRBV13|TRBD1|.|TRBJ1-2
TGTGCCAGCAGCTTTTGGACAGGGAGGCCCTTGGGCTACACCTTC
CASSFWTGRPLGYTF
>TRBV5-6|.|once|TRBJ2-5
TGTGCCAGCAGCTTGGGTCCATTAAGAGCCCTCCAAGAGACCCAGTACTTC
CASSLGPLRALQETQYF
>TRBV9|.|.|TRBJ2-2
TGTGCCAGCAGCGTTGCGGGGCCACGAGTTGGGGAGCTGTTTTTT
CASSVAGPRVGELFF
>TRBV11-2|.|.|TRBJ2-7
TGTGCCAGCAGCCCGACACTAGCAACTCCGTCCGAGCAGTACTTC
CASSPTLATPSEQYF
>TRBV18|.|.|TRBJ1-3
TGTGCCAGCTCACCTTCTCAGGGGATTGGGAACACCATATATTTT
CASSPSQGIGNTIYF
>TRBV4-1|TRBD2|.|TRBJ2-1
TGCGCCAGCAGCCATCCCAGCGGGAGCTCCTACAATGAGCAGTTCTTC
CASSHPSGSSYNEQFF
>TRBV4-2|TRBD2|.|TRBJ2-1
TGTGCCAGCAGCCAAGAGCCCCGGGACTATAATGAGCAGTTCTTC
CASSQEPRDYNEQFF
>TRBV11-3|.|.|TRBJ2-1
TGTGCCAGCAGCTTATCACTAGAATTCTACAATGAGCAGTTCTTC
CASSLSLEFYNEQFF
>TRBV6-5|.|.|TRBJ1-4
TGTGCCAGCAGTTTAAGGGCGGGGGCAAGAGAAAAACTGTTTTTT
CASSLRAGAREKLFF
>TRBV5-1|TRBD2|once|TRBJ2-1
TGCGCCAGCAGTGGAGGCGGGAGTTCCTACAATGAGCAGTTCTTC
CASSGGGSSYNEQFF
>TRBV11-3|TRBD2|.|TRBJ2-3
TGTGCCAGCAGCCGGCGGGGGGCCGCGGATACGCAGTATTTT
CASSRRGAADTQYF
>TRBV19|.|.|TRBJ2-5
TGTGCCAGAGTCAGGGCCTGCCAAGAGACCCAGTACTTC
CARVRACQETQYF
>TRBV30|.|.|TRBJ2-1
TGTGCCTACTCCGAGAGGGCCTCCTACAATGAGCAGTTCTTC
CAYSERASYNEQFF
>TRBV2|TRBD1|.|TRBJ1-4
TGTGCCAGCAAGGGATCCGGGACAGGGGTTGCAAAACTGTTTTTT
CASKGSGTGVAKLFF
>TRBV5-1|.|.|TRBJ1-2
TGCGCCAGCAGCTCGGAACAGCGGCGGGATGGCTACACCTTC
CASSSEQRRDGYTF
>TRBV7-8|TRBD1|few|TRBJ2-7
TGTGCCAGCAGCTTGGGACAGGAGACCTACGAGCAGTACTTC
CASSLGQETYEQYF
>TRBV11-2|.|.|TRBJ2-4
TGTGCCAGCAGCTTAGGAGGAGGGGCTGGAAACATTCAGTACTTC
CASSLGGGAGNIQYF
>TRBV29-1|TRBD1|.|TRBJ2-5
TGCAGCGTTGAAGTCGGAGTGGACAGGGAGACCCAGTACTTC
CSVEVGVDRETQYF
>TRBV11-2|.|.|TRBJ2-7
TGTGCCAGCAAAACTGGCGAGCAGTACTTC
CASKTGEQYF
>TRBV7-9|TRBD1|.|TRBJ2-7
TGTGCCAGCAGCTCCACAAGTAAGACAGGGAACGAGCAGTACTTC
CASSSTSKTGNEQYF
>TRBV9|TRBD1|.|TRBJ1-2
TGTGCCAGCAGCGCGGGACAGGGAAGTGGCTACACCTTC
CASSAGQGSGYTF
>TRBV7-6|TRBD2|.|TRBJ2-3
TGTGCCAGCAGCTCAGGGACTAGCGGGATAATCACAGATACGCAGTATTTT
CASSSGTSGIITDTQYF